Sequencing of this TCR beta chain was carried out in a study of long-term antiretroviral therapy in people with HIV (dated by TCRdb to between 2020 and 2023). For the study in its entirety: The earliest samples were collected about a decade before the 2015 WHO recommendation for immediate ART, when ART was typically delayed until CD4 counts fell. The cohort contributed about 200 cryopreserved PBMC samples from around 33 adults with confirmed HIV infection, collected serially over a mean of 6 years (range 1-12). No cross-contamination during QIAcube processing turned up in test extractions that ran a monoclonal T-cell line alongside about 35 polyclonal samples. A retrospective serial study tested whether changes in peripheral blood TRB repertoire composition and diversity were associated with ART initiation and durable HIV suppression. Among the 30 to 35 participants with HIV, more than ten were female.

Inclusion was restricted to participants for whom at least one PBMC sample before ART initiation and at least two post-ART samples were available. All participants with HIV were treated in the United States of America. Before DNA extraction, cryopreserved samples of about 0.9-11 million PBMC were thawed and washed. At the time of the earliest PBMC sample, participants with HIV were aged between about 20 and 54 years. PBMC samples were contributed by each participant from 1-4 timepoints before ART initiation and 2-8 timepoints after ART initiation, with a median of 7 samples. For every participant, serial HIV viral load, CD4+ T-cell count, ART history and demographic data were obtained. A Qiagen kit on a QIAcube was used to extract genomic DNA from unsorted PBMC, with samples processed in batches of 12. Via the germline V gene, CDR1 is SGHAT and CDR2 FQNNGV. CDR3 length: 15 amino acids, cysteine to phenylalanine. The retained sequence is limited to the CDR3, 45 bases, with the frame set at the first base. V sheds 5 bases and J sheds 2 bases, leaving 16 bases between their ends.

Remarks on this clone: Its antigen is unknown. No base quality information exists; no much larger clone differs at one position.

Study-wide findings and limitations: Starting ART was linked to a significant rise in TRB diversity, yet even after long-term ART the diversity remained significantly lower than in transplant donor controls. HIV repertoires had narrower CDR3 length ranges than controls, and the network structure suggested an antigen-experienced repertoire that shifted only slightly toward naive after ART. Since PBMC availability was limited, sequencing covered only the TCR beta chain, with no alpha chain pairing. No data were available on ART adherence, viral resistance or therapy changes, limiting inferences about post-ART repertoire changes. Because pre-ART samples had limited cell numbers, unsorted PBMC were profiled rather than sorted CD4+ and CD8+ T cells. Expanded TRB clones identified before ART initiation dominated the repertoire at all time points, although this dominance fluctuated and declined in many PLHIV after ART. The samples span the years 2004 to 2017, and the ART regimens used at that time may not be as effective as current regimens.

The immunoSEQ hsTCRB v3.0 assay was used at survey level resolution for TRB variable region sequencing. TRB sequencing targeted a depth of about 35,000-50,000 T-cell genomes per sample. Pooled TRB libraries were sequenced on an Illumina MiSeq with a v3 150-cycle kit. The paper's processing steps were these. Analysis of repertoires was carried out in R inside a reproducible Nextflow workflow spanning QC, data transformation and analysis. Custom analyses were implemented in LymphoSeq2, an R package for AIRR-Seq data exploration. After excluding a few samples that yielded fewer than 5000 total TRB sequences, approximately 170 HIV repertoires remained for analysis. Among the approximately 190 HIV repertoires that were kept, roughly 58 were collected before ART initiation and more than 120 were collected after ART initiation. Repertoires were downsampled to 5000 TRB nucleotide sequences, and summary statistics were averaged over 100 downsampling iterations. TRB sequences were retained for analysis only if CDR3 regions of at least seven amino acids were present. Diversity was measured with a Shannon entropy-derived clonality score and the Gini coefficient. In the repertoire networks, any two of the top 5000 CDR3 amino acid sequences were linked whenever the two sequences differed by an edit distance of one. Antigen specificity groups and MHC restriction were predicted for TRB CDR3 amino acid sequences with GLIPH2. CDR3 amino acid sequences were matched against VDJdb and McPAS-TCR to flag known CMV, EBV, HIV or tissue antigen associations. Pre-ART, post-ART and control groups were compared with Wilcoxon signed-rank tests and Holm-Bonferroni correction. The clones in this table, taken by TCRdb from immuneACCESS, are in-frame only. Not every clone is retained; where verified, under half of the shortfall comes from an unresolved V gene, and the cause of the rest is unknown. V and J calls and clone size are as listed in that table; D and trimming were resolved from the DNA. The sample table holds 30,000 to 40,000 clones, of which almost 85% were seen once. The top ten clonotypes cover 4.4% of the sample.

Recombination joined TRBV11-2 with TRBJ2-7; confidence is insufficient to name the D gene. This receptor was taken from a man aged 18-30 years with HIV. Sequencing used unsorted PBMCs, obtained about 3.5 years after starting antiretroviral therapy. CDR3 loop: CASSLTSGVTYEQYF. Read as DNA, the sequence is TGTGCCAGCAGCCTCACATCCGGAGTAACCTACGAGCAGTACTTC.